The 8 T cell receptor beta chains reported below all come from one sample, sequenced in a study of control samples from healthy donors and cancer patients. Method: immunoSEQ multiplex PCR; TCRdb's copy keeps in-frame clones and lacks some. The table includes over 100,000 clones, over 75% detected once. Material for sequencing was blood. All receptors derive from a man aged 50 to 59 in good health.

This clone appeared a few times. The chain employs TRBV7-9 and TRBJ2-3; TRBD2 is a possible D gene (7 bases). The V end was cut by 5 bases, the J end by 5 bases, with 23 bases between. This CDR3 contains 17 residues. Per germline, CDR1 SEHNR and CDR2 FQNEAQ (reference sequence). The CDR3 coding sequence is TGTGCCAGCAGCCGATATGCTCCGGCGGGGGCGGGAGATACGCAGTATTTT. It encodes CASSRYAPAGAGDTQYF.

The chain uses TRBV28 and TRBJ2-7; TRBD1 matches 8 bases. V was pared by 4 bases and J by 1 base, with 3 bases of the junction left unmatched. Germline lookup yields CDR1 MDHEN and CDR2 SYDVKM. The CDR3 loop spans 14 amino acids. Here the CDR3 reads CASSSRTGSYEQYF. In nucleotides, the CDR3 is TGTGCCAGCAGTTCCCGGACAGGGTCCTACGAGCAGTACTTC.

In this sample, this clone turned up once. The CDR3 sequence: CASNEGGNYGYTF. DNA for the CDR3: TGCGCCAGCAATGAAGGAGGAAACTATGGCTACACCTTC. The chain is built from TRBV5-1 and TRBJ1-2; D is ambiguous. From germline, CDR1 is SGHRS and CDR2 YFSETQ. The V gene lost 6 bases and the J gene lost 2 bases, with 11 bases spanning the gap. The CDR3 extends over 13 amino acids.

The rearrangement joins TRBV19 to TRBJ1-1; 8 bases line up with TRBD1. Looked up from germline, CDR1 is LNHDA and CDR2 is SQIVND (reference sequence). V shed 6 bases and J 6 bases; nucleotides not matched to a gene: 12. This CDR3 region has 15 residues. CDR3 bases: TGTGCCAGTAGAGCCAGACAGGGGTGGGACGCTGAAGCTTTCTTT. It translates to CASRARQGWDAEAFF.

The rearrangement links TRBV5-4 to TRBJ2-5; the match to TRBD1 covers 11 bases. Germline CDR1 SGHNT, CDR2 YYREEE (reference sequence). This CDR3 is 16 amino acids long. The V segment lost 1 base and the J segment 0 bases; nucleotides outside the gene matches: 2. The CDR3 sequence: CASSLLGQGDQETQYF. CDR3 nucleotides: TGTGCCAGCAGCTTGTTGGGACAGGGGGACCAAGAGACCCAGTACTTC.

About this clone itself: This sample includes further DNA sequences coding for the same CDR3. The gene calls are TRBV6-5 and TRBJ1-1; no reliable D call. Germline CDR1 is MNHEY and CDR2 is SVGAGI. The CDR3 totals 14 residues. V lost 4 bases and J 1 base, leaving 10 bases between the germline ends. The DNA of the CDR3 is TGTGCCAGCAGTTCTAGACAAAGGAACACTGAAGCTTTCTTT. Its translation is CASSSRQRNTEAFF.

The chain joins TRBV12-5 to TRBJ2-5, with TRBD1 matching over 7 bases. The CDR3 is made up of 14 amino acids. CDR1 and CDR2 from the germline V gene are LGHNT and FRNRAP. V was clipped by 0 bases and J by 4 bases; unmatched bases: 2. The CDR3 bases are TGTGCTAGTGGTTTGGTAGGGGACAGAGAGACCCAGTACTTC. Its translation is CASGLVGDRETQYF. Full variable domain (missing parts from reference TRBV12-5 and TRBJ2-5): DARVTQTPRHKVTEMGQEVTMRCQPILGHNTVFWYRQTMMQGLELLAYFRNRAPLDDSGMPKDRFSAEMPDATLATLKIQPSEPRDSAVYFCASGLVGDRETQYFGPGTRLLVL.

This rearrangement joins TRBV5-1 to TRBJ2-3, with 7 positions matching TRBD2. V trimming: 3 bases; J trimming: 3 bases; junction bases outside the gene matches: 10. From germline, CDR1 is SGHRS and CDR2 YFSETQ. The CDR3 length is 16 residues. The CDR3 loop is CASSSSGTVQTDTQYF. CDR3 DNA sequence: TGCGCCAGCAGCTCCAGCGGGACGGTCCAAACAGATACGCAGTATTTT.